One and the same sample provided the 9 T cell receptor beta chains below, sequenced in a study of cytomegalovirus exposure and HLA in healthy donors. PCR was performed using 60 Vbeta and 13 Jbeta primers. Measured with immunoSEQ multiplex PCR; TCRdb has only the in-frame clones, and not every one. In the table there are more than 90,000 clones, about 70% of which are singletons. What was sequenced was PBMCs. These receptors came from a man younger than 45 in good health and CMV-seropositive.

For the CDR3, the DNA is TGTGCCAGCAGAGAGCGAGTTAGTGATGGAGGAAACACCATATATTTT. Translating gives CASRERVSDGGNTIYF. The chain combines TRBV28 with TRBJ1-3, with no clear D. Trimming stripped 6 bases from V and 4 bases from J, with 19 bases between. The CDR3 is made up of 16 amino acids. From germline, CDR1 is MDHEN and CDR2 SYDVKM.

In DNA, the CDR3 is TGTGCCAGCAGCGAGGAAGGGGCACCGGGGTACTTC. Translation: CASSEEGAPGYF. The chain couples TRBV21-1 to TRBJ2-7; the table assigns TRBD1, which was not confirmed against the DNA. TRBV21-1 is annotated as a pseudogene. There are 12 residues in the CDR3.

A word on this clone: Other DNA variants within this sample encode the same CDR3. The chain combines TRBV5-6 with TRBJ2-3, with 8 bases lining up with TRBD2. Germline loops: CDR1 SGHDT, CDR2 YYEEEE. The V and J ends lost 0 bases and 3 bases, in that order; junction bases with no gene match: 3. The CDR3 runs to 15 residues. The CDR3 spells CASSLDGGVTDTQYF. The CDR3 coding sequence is TGTGCCAGCAGCTTGGACGGGGGGGTGACAGATACGCAGTATTTT. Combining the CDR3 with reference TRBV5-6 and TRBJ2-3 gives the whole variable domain DAGVTQSPTHLIKTRGQQVTLRCSPKSGHDTVSWYQQALGQGPQFIFQYYEEEERQRGNFPDRFSGHQFPNYSSELNVNALLLGDSALYLCASSLDGGVTDTQYFGPGTRLTVL.

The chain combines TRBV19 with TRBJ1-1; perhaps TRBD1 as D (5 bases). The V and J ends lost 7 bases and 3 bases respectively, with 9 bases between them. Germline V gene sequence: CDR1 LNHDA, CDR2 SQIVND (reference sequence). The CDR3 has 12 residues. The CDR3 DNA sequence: TGTGCCAGTATGACGGGGGACACTGAAGCTTTCTTT. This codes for CASMTGDTEAFF.

The chain's CDR3 is CASSQVGGANYGYTF. The CDR3 nucleotides are TGCGCCAGCAGCCAAGTCGGGGGGGCTAACTATGGCTACACCTTC. The genes are TRBV4-1 and TRBJ1-2, with D possibly matching TRBD1 (5 bases). Germline CDR1 is MGHRA and CDR2 is YSYEKL. The CDR3 totals 15 residues. Trimming pared 1 base from V and 0 bases from J, leaving 9 bases between.

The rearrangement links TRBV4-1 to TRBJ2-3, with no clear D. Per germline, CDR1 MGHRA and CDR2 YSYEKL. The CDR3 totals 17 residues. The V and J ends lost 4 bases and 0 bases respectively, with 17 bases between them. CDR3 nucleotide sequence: TGCGCCAGCAGCCCCACCCCCACTCCTTCTAGCACAGATACGCAGTATTTT. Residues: CASSPTPTPSSTDTQYF.

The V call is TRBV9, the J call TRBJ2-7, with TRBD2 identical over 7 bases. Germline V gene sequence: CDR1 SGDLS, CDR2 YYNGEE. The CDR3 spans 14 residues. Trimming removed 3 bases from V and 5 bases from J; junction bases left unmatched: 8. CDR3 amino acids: CASSGGGGGNEQYF. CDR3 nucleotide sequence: TGTGCCAGCAGCGGGGGGGGAGGAGGGAACGAGCAGTACTTC.

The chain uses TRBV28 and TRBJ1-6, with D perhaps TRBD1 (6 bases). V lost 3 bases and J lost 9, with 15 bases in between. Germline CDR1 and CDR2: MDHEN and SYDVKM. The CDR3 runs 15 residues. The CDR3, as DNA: TGTGCCAGCAGTTTGGGAGGGGGTAAGCTTTCACCCCTCCACTTT. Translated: CASSLGGGKLSPLHF.

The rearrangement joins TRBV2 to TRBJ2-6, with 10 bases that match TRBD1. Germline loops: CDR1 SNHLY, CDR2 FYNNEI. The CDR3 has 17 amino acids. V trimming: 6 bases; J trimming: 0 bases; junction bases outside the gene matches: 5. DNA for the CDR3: TGTGCCAGCAGGCCCGGGACAGGGGACTCTGGGGCCAACGTCCTGACTTTC. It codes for CASRPGTGDSGANVLTF.